These 21 T cell receptor beta chains originate from one sample sequenced in a study of response to subunit inactivated influenza vaccine. TCRdb ran MiXCR on the RT-PCR reads and lists one entry per CDR3 protein. The sample has approximately 300,000 distinct CDR3 sequences; roughly 22% are singletons. The specimen was PBMCs from blood, collected approximately 20 months after vaccination. Source of these receptors: a man aged 45 to 75 who received an inactivated influenza vaccine.

This clonotype has ten or more counts. The chain links TRBV28 to TRBJ1-4; D possibly corresponds to TRBD1 (6 bases). Germline CDR1 and CDR2: MDHEN and SYDVKM. V was trimmed by 4 bases and J by 3 bases, leaving 12 bases between them. The CDR3 sequence is 15 residues long. The CDR3 is CASSSAGEANEKLFF. As DNA, the CDR3 is TGTGCCAGCAGTTCTGCAGGGGAGGCTAATGAAAAACTGTTTTTT.

The chain joins TRBV6-5 to TRBJ1-3, with D possibly matching TRBD1 (5 bases). The V end was cut by 0 bases, the J end by 2 bases, with 8 bases between. CDR1 is MNHEY, CDR2 SVGAGI, per germline. The CDR3 extends over 15 amino acids. CDR3 residues: CASSYSSGPGNTIYF. DNA of the CDR3: TGTGCCAGCAGTTACTCGTCAGGGCCTGGAAACACCATATATTTT.

This clonotype appeared a few times. The chain couples TRBV7-9 to TRBJ2-1, with TRBD2 matching over 10 bases. V shed 2 bases and J 6 bases; nucleotides not matched to a gene: 1. Germline V CDR1 and CDR2: SEHNR, FQNEAQ (reference sequence). This CDR3 spans 14 amino acids. The CDR3 is CASSLTSGINEQFF. As DNA, the CDR3 is TGTGCCAGCAGCTTAACTAGCGGGATCAATGAGCAGTTCTTC.

This clonotype was observed at least ten times. V and J are TRBV6-2 or TRBV6-3 and TRBJ1-4; tentatively, D is TRBD1 (5 bases). Germline V gene sequence: CDR1 MNHEY, CDR2 SVGEGT. CDR3 length equals 13 residues. Trimming took off 6 bases at V and 7 bases at J, with 12 bases between the two ends. CDR3 coding DNA: TGTGCCAGCAGGCAGGGTATCGGTGAAAAACTGTTTTTT. This sequence encodes CASRQGIGEKLFF.

There are many counts of this clonotype. The CDR3 loop reads CSAAGPDLNQPQHF. The CDR3 coding sequence is TGCAGTGCTGCAGGACCGGACCTTAATCAGCCCCAGCATTTT. The V and J genes are TRBV20-1 and TRBJ1-5; D ambiguous. V lost 5 bases to trimming and J lost 4 bases, with 15 bases between them. Germline CDR1 reads DFQATT; CDR2 reads SNEGSKA (reference sequence). This CDR3 contains 14 residues.

This clonotype has more than one count but fewer than ten. The CDR3 here is CASLTGTGIFGTEAFF. CDR3 coding DNA: TGTGCCAGCCTTACCGGGACAGGGATTTTCGGCACTGAAGCTTTCTTT. V usage is TRBV28 and J usage is TRBJ1-1; TRBD1 matches at 9 bases. Trimming removed 8 bases from V and 4 bases from J; junction bases left unmatched: 14. Germline V gives CDR1 MDHEN, CDR2 SYDVKM. There are 16 residues in the CDR3.

This clonotype was observed a few times. The chain uses TRBV20-1 and TRBJ1-2; 12 bases fit TRBD1. Per the germline V gene, CDR1 is DFQATT and CDR2 is SNEGSKA (reference sequence). CDR3 length equals 16 residues. Trimming cost V 5 bases and J 2 bases; bases outside gene matches: 9. CDR3 in amino acids: CSAPPGTGGKNYGYTF. The CDR3 DNA is TGCAGTGCTCCACCCGGGACAGGGGGCAAGAACTATGGCTACACCTTC.

The chain is built from TRBV7-2 and TRBJ2-1; possibly TRBD1 for D (5 bases). Germline values: CDR1 SGHTA, CDR2 FQGNSA. The V end lost 4 bases, the J end lost 9 bases, and 7 bases lay between the germline ends. The length of the CDR3 is 11 residues. CDR3 in amino acids: CASSSGFEQFF. The CDR3 DNA reads as TGTGCCAGCAGCTCAGGGTTTGAGCAGTTCTTC. Full variable domain (outside the CDR3, taken from reference TRBV7-2 and TRBJ2-1): GAGVSQSPSNKVTEKGKDVELRCDPISGHTALYWYRQSLGQGLEFLIYFQGNSAPDKSGLPSDRFSAERTGGSVSTLTIQRTQQEDSAVYLCASSSGFEQFFGPGTRLTVL.

This clonotype was counted many times. The chain is built from TRBV6-2 or TRBV6-3 and TRBJ1-5; D gene unclear. CDR1 is MNHEY and CDR2 is SVGEGT in the germline V gene. The CDR3 covers 14 residues. Trimming removed 2 bases at V and 1 base at J, with 6 bases between. This CDR3 reads CASSYEGSNQPQHF. The CDR3, as DNA: TGTGCCAGCAGTTACGAGGGAAGCAATCAGCCCCAGCATTTT.

This clonotype was counted ten times or more. The rearrangement links TRBV7-9 to TRBJ2-7; 7 positions match TRBD2. The CDR3 is made up of 14 amino acids. CDR1 is SEHNR and CDR2 is FQNEAQ in the germline V gene (reference sequence). V dropped 5 bases and J dropped 2; count of bases not matched to a gene: 6. As DNA, the CDR3 is TGTGCCAGCAGCCCAGCGGGGATTGCCTACGAGCAGTACTTC. Protein sequence: CASSPAGIAYEQYF.

This clonotype was counted between two and nine times. The CDR3 protein is CASSYQGARQETQYF. Written as DNA, the CDR3 is TGTGCCAGCAGTTACCAGGGGGCGCGACAAGAGACCCAGTACTTC. The V call is TRBV6-2 or TRBV6-3, the J call TRBJ2-5; 8 bases match TRBD1. Trimming cost V 2 bases and J 2 bases; bases outside gene matches: 4. In germline, CDR1 is MNHEY, CDR2 SVGEGT. CDR3 length: 15 residues.

This clonotype was seen more than once but under ten times. V and J are TRBV27 and TRBJ2-7, with 9 bases identical to TRBD1. The germline V gene has CDR1 MNHEY and CDR2 SMNVEV (reference sequence). Trimming took 4 bases from V and 5 from J; bases not matched to a gene: 12. This CDR3 spans 16 amino acids. The CDR3 region is CASSSYLRDREHEQYF. CDR3 sequence (DNA): TGTGCCAGCAGTTCCTACCTCCGGGACAGGGAACACGAGCAGTACTTC.

The gene calls are TRBV28 and TRBJ1-3; 10 bases are shared with TRBD1. Germline V gene sequence: CDR1 MDHEN, CDR2 SYDVKM. The CDR3 runs to 17 residues. With V trimmed by 5 bases and J by 4 bases, 11 bases remained unmatched. CDR3 loop: CASSISPGQGYGNTIYF. CDR3 bases: TGTGCCAGCAGTATCAGTCCGGGACAGGGGTACGGAAACACCATATATTTT.

The chain couples TRBV19 to TRBJ2-2; TRBD2 matches at 8 bases. The CDR3 sequence is 16 residues long. V lost 3 bases to trimming and J lost 2 bases; unmatched junction nucleotides: 5. Germline CDR1 reads LNHDA; CDR2 reads SQIVND (reference sequence). This CDR3 reads CASSISGTLNTGELFF. The CDR3 DNA reads TGTGCCAGTAGTATTAGCGGGACTTTAAACACCGGGGAGCTGTTTTTT.

This clonotype appeared many times. The chain has TRBV7-9 and TRBJ1-6; 8 bases align to TRBD1. CDR3 length equals 16 residues. The J segment lost 6 bases and the V segment lost 4 bases, leaving 8 bases of the junction unmatched. CDR1 is SEHNR and CDR2 is FQNEAQ in the germline V gene (reference sequence). CDR3 amino acids: CASSSLGQGINSPLHF. The DNA of the CDR3 is TGTGCCAGCAGCTCCCTTGGACAGGGCATTAATTCACCCCTCCACTTT.

This clonotype was counted ten times or more. Germline is not matched at one junction end, which may reflect a read error. The chain couples TRBV20-1 to TRBJ1-4; D gene unclear. Germline V gives CDR1 DFQATT, CDR2 SNEGSKA (reference sequence). This CDR3 spans 14 amino acids. Written as DNA, the CDR3 is TGCAGTGCGAGAGAGGACGACCGGTGGGAAAAACTGTTTTTT. Its translation: CSAREDDRWEKLFF.

This CDR3 is CASSRRLAGRIYEQYF. The CDR3 DNA follows: TGTGCCAGCAGCCGACGACTAGCGGGGAGAATCTACGAGCAGTACTTC. The rearrangement uses TRBV6-2 or TRBV6-3 and TRBJ2-7; TRBD2 aligns across 11 bases. The CDR3 has 16 residues. CDR1 is MNHEY, CDR2 SVGEGT, per germline. V shed 6 bases, J shed 3 bases, and the junction held 10 bases outside the gene matches.

This clonotype was seen a handful of times. V gene TRBV6-1 combines with J gene TRBJ2-5; the D is unclear. Germline lookup yields CDR1 MNHNS and CDR2 SASEGT. V was clipped by 6 bases and J by 5 bases, with 13 bases between them. The CDR3 totals 13 residues. The CDR3 spells CASSRALRETQYF. The DNA of the CDR3 is TGTGCCAGCAGCCGGGCGTTAAGGGAGACCCAGTACTTC.

As concerns this clonotype: Just one base apart from a much larger clone, this may be a read error. The rearrangement uses TRBV28 and TRBJ2-2; D possibly corresponds to TRBD2 (6 bases). This CDR3 comprises 15 residues. Germline V lookup: CDR1 MDHEN, CDR2 SYDVKM. V was cut by 8 bases and J by 8 bases, with 21 bases left in between. CDR3 bases: TGTGCCAGCGGTTCACTGGAGAGGGGAGGTGGGGAGCTGTTTTTT. It codes for CASGSLERGGGELFF.

The rearrangement uses TRBV20-1 and TRBJ2-7; D call uncertain. The CDR3 covers 13 residues. CDR1 is DFQATT and CDR2 is SNEGSKA in the germline V gene (reference sequence). V was pared by 0 bases and J by 2 bases, with 8 bases between. The CDR3 loop is CSARDPAPYEQYF. For the CDR3, the DNA is TGCAGTGCTAGAGATCCCGCACCCTACGAGCAGTACTTC.

This clonotype has a single count. The chain uses TRBV7-9 and TRBJ2-5; 10 bases line up with TRBD2. In germline, CDR1 is SEHNR, CDR2 FQNEAQ (reference sequence). V was pared by 3 bases and J by 5 bases, with 9 bases of the junction left unmatched. The CDR3 contains 16 residues. CDR3 region: CASSFTGTSVGETQYF. In DNA, the CDR3 is TGTGCCAGCAGCTTTACCGGGACTAGCGTCGGTGAGACCCAGTACTTC.